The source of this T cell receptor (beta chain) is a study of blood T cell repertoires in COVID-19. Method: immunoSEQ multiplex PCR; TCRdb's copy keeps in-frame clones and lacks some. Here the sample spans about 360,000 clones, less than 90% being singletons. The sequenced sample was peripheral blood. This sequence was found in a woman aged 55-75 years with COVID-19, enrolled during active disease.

CDR3 residues: CASKRAGENIQYF. In nucleotides, the CDR3 is TGTGCCAGCAAAAGGGCGGGCGAAAACATTCAGTACTTC. This rearrangement joins TRBV27 to TRBJ2-4, with D perhaps matching TRBD2 (5 bases). The CDR3 spans 13 residues. Germline V CDR1 and CDR2: MNHEY, SMNVEV (reference sequence). V was cut by 7 bases and J by 5 bases, with 12 bases left in between.